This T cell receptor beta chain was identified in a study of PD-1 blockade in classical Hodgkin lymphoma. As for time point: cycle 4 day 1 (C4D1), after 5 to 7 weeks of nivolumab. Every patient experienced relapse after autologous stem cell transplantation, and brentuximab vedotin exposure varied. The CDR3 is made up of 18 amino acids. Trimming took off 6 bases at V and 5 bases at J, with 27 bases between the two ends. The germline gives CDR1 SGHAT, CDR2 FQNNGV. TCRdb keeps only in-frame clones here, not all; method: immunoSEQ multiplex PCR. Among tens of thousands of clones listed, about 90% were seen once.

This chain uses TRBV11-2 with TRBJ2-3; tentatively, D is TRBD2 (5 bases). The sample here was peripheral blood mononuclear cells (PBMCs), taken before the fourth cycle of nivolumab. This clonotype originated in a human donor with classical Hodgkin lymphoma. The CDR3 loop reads CASSRPGGSRDIRDTQYF. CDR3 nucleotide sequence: TGTGCCAGCAGTCGCCCAGGCGGGTCCCGGGATATTAGAGATACGCAGTATTTT.